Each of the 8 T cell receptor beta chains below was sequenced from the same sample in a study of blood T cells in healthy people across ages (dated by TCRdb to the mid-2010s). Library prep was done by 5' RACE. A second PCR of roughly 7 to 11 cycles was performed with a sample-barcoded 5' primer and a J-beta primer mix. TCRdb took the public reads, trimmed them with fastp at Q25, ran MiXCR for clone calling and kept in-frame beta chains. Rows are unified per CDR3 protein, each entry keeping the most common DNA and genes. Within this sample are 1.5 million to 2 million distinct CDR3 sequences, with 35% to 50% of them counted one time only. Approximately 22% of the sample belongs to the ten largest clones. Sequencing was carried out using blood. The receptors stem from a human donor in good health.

CDR3: CASSVGKTGDEQYF. The CDR3 DNA reads TGTGCCAGCAGCGTGGGAAAAACTGGCGACGAGCAGTACTTC. The chain joins TRBV9 to TRBJ2-7; D is unresolved. Germline-derived CDR1 and CDR2 are SGDLS and YYNGEE. The CDR3 is 14 amino acids. The ends were cut back, 2 bases at V and 5 bases at J, with 14 bases in the middle.

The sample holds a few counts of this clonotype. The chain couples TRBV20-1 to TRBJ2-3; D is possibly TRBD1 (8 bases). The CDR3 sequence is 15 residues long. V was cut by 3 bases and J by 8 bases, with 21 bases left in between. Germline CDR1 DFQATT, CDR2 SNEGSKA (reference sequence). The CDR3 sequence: CSARDREGRLGTQYF. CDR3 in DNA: TGCAGTGCTAGGGACAGGGAGGGCCGATTGGGTACGCAGTATTTT.

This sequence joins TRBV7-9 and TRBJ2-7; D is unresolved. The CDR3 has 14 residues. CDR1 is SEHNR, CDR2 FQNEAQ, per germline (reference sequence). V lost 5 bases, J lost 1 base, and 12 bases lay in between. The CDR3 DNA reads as TGTGCCAGCAGCCCCCCTCAGCGATCCTACGAGCAGTACTTC. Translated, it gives CASSPPQRSYEQYF.

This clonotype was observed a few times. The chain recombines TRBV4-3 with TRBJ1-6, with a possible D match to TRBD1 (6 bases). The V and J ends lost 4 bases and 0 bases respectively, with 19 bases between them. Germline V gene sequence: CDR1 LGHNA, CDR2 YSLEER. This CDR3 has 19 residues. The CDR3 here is CASSLRLRQDSSYNSPLHF. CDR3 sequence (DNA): TGCGCCAGCAGCCTTCGACTTCGACAGGATAGCTCCTATAATTCACCCCTCCACTTT.

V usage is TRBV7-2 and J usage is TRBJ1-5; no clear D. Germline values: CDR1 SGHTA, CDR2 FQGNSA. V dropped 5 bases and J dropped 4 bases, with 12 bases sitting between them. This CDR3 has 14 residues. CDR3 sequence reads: CASSQTLRNQPQHF. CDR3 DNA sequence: TGTGCCAGCAGCCAGACGTTGCGGAATCAGCCCCAGCATTTT.

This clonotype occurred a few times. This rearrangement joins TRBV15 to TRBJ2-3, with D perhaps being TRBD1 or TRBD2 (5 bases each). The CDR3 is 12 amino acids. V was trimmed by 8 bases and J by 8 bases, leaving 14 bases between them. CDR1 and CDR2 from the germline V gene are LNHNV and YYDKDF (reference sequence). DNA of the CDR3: TGTGCCACCGGGGGTTTTGGGGTTACGCAGTATTTT. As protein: CATGGFGVTQYF.

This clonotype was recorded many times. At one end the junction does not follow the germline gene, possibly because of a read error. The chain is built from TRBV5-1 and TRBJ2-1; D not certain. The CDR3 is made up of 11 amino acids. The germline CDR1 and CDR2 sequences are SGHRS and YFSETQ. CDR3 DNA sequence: TGTGCCAGCAGCTTGGGTAGTGAGCAGTTCTTC. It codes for CASSLGSEQFF.

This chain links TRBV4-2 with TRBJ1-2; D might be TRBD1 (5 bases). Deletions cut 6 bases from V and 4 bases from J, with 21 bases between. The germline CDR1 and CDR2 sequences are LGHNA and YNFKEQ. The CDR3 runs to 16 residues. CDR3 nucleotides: TGTGCCAGCAGTCTTAGCTATGAACGGGACGCCTATGGCTACACCTTC. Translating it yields CASSLSYERDAYGYTF.